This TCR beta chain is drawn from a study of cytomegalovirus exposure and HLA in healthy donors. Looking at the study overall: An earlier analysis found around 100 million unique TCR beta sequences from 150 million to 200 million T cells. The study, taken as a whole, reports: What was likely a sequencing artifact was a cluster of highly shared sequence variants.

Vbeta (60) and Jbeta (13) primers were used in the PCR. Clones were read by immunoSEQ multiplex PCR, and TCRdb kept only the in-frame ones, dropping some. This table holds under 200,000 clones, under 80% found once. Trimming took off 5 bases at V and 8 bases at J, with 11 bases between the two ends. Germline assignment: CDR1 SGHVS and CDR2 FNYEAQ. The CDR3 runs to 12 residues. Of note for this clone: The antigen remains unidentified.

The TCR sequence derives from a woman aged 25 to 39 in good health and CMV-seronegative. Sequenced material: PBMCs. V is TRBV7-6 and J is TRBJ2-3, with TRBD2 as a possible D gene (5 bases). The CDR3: CASSPGVGTQYF. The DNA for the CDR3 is TGTGCCAGCAGCCCCGGGGTTGGTACGCAGTATTTT.